This T cell receptor (beta chain) was captured by sequencing in a study of somatic mutations in cytotoxic T cells in rheumatoid arthritis (dated by TCRdb to the late 2010s). For the study in its entirety: Right after diagnosis and prior to the start of any treatment, approximately 30 ml EDTA of peripheral blood was drawn from patients. Some T-cell populations stained with V beta antibodies were sorted by flow on a FACSAria II or Sony SH800 to nearly 100% purity, with sorted V beta1+ cells additionally subjected to TCRB sequencing. TCRB deep sequencing covered some 65 patients with rheumatoid arthritis along with 20 healthy controls. The study asked whether expanded CD8+ T-cell clones in newly diagnosed, untreated rheumatoid arthritis carry somatic mutations, and used TCRB deep sequencing to characterize clonality. Patients and controls did not essentially differ in median age, which was nearly identical between the groups. The study at large found these results: The slight TRBV07 underrepresentation in patients was not adjusted for multiple comparisons. Viral specificity could not be ruled out by absence from virus-specific databases, and the antigen targets of the expanded CD8+ clones remained unknown. Several identical CD8+ TCRB sequences were found in both blood and synovial fluid, and in about an eighth of the 65 patients the largest CD8+ clone exceeded 20% of CD8+ cells. There was no significant difference in CD8+ T-cell clonality between rheumatoid arthritis patients and age-matched healthy controls. Healthy controls showed no age-related increase in CD8+ clonality, whereas patients did (Spearman r ≈ 0.49).

The immunoSEQ assay was applied to genomic DNA for TCRB CDR3 sequencing. The source study handled its data this way. Only a few patient CD8+ clones larger than 1% matched published virus-specific TCRB sequences when compared against them. Analyses were restricted to productive TCRB rearrangements. Clonality was expressed as a Shannon entropy-based productive clonality index, with each clone defined by a unique TCRB CDR3 sequence. To calculate repertoire overlap between two samples, the template counts of each clone were considered relative to each sample's total templates. V-gene usage measured by flow cytometry correlated with TCRB sequencing V-gene usage, with a Spearman r of about 0.61. TCRdb holds this immuneACCESS table with in-frame rearrangements only. Some clones are missing; in checked studies, unresolved V genes explain under half, and the rest has no known cause. V, J and clone size were drawn from that table, and D and trimming were deduced from the DNA. Counted in this sample were around 9,700 clones; 60% to 80% of them appeared once. The top ten constitute just over 35% of the sample.

Based on the germline V gene, the CDR1 and CDR2 sequences are MDHEN and SYDVKM. From the cysteine through the phenylalanine, the CDR3 covers 15 amino acids. The DNA shown is the 45-base CDR3, in frame from base 1. V gives up 3 bases and J gives up 4 bases, and the segment between their germline ends measures 12 bases. Comment on this clone: The specificity of this receptor is unknown. It has no much larger one-base neighbor in the sample; base qualities were not kept.

On an AutoMACS, CD4+ and CD8+ cells were isolated via positive magnetic bead selection, and their purity was verified by flow cytometry. Initial screening for clonal expansions relied on flow cytometry with a TCR V beta antibody panel, after which sorted CD8+ fractions underwent TCRB deep sequencing for characterization. Peripheral blood mononuclear cells were obtained using density gradient separation with Ficoll-Paque PLUS. Using Nucleospin Tissue or Tissue XS kits, DNA was extracted from CD4-enriched, CD8-enriched or PBMC samples, with quantification by a Qubit 2.0 fluorometer. This TCR came from an adult with rheumatoid arthritis. The chain employs TRBV28 and TRBJ2-2; a weak D assignment points to TRBD1 (5 bases agree). The sequenced sample consisted of CD8+ T cells sorted from blood. The CDR3 region reads CASSFRGLSTGELFF. The DNA is as follows: TGTGCCAGCAGTTTTAGGGGCTTGAGCACCGGGGAGCTGTTTTTT.